The present T cell receptor beta chain was sequenced within a study of beta chain features in type 1 diabetes. Study conclusions and caveats: Resolution of whether HLA type affects TCRB rearrangement was not achieved here. A greater similarity of naive, central memory and Treg TCRB repertoires was seen among patients than among healthy donors. Across all four CD4+ subsets, people with type 1 diabetes showed modestly shorter TCRB CDR3s. Researchers cautioned that cDNA sequencing could over-represent cells with high TCR expression.

Germline V gene sequence: CDR1 SGHNT, CDR2 YYREEE (reference sequence). The V and J ends lost 0 bases and 1 base respectively, with 13 bases between them. This CDR3 is built from 16 residues. Isolated RNA was reverse transcribed in full, so expressed TCRB transcripts were sequenced. The method was immunoSEQ multiplex PCR; TCRdb's version includes in-frame clones alone and lacks a portion of them. The sample lists 250,000 to 300,000 clones, about 24% occurring once. The sample holds one count of this clone. Its antigen is not identified. Sorted cells reached over 95% purity in every population. The genes are TRBV5-4 and TRBJ2-5; D is uncertain. Sequencing used naive CD4+ T cells from blood. This sequence originates from a woman between 25 and 40 years old with type 1 diabetes. CDR3 nucleotide sequence: TGTGCCAGCAGCTTGGGGTTGATAGCCATCCAAGAGACCCAGTACTTC. Translated, it gives CASSLGLIAIQETQYF.